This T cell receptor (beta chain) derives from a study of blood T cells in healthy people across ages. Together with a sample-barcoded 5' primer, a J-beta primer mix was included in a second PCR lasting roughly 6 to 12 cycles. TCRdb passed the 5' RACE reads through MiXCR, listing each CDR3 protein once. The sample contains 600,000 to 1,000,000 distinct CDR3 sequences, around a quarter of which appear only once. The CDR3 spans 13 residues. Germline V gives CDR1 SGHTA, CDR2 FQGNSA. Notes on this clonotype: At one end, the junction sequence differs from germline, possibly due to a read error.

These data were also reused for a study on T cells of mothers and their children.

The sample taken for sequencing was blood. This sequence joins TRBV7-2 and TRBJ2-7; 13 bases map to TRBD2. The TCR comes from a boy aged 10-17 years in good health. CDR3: CASSIWTSGGQEF. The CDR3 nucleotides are TGTGCCAGCAGCATATGGACTAGCGGGGGACAGGAGTTC.